Shown below are 20 T cell receptor beta chains from a single sample sequenced in a study of Graves' ophthalmopathy and Graves' hyperthyroidism. From RNA, the CDR3 regions of TCR beta chains were amplified and sequenced. RT-PCR in the first round used HTBI primers; a second-round multiplex PCR followed. From the multiplex PCR reads, TCRdb called clonotypes with MiXCR, one entry per CDR3 protein. The sample yields under 400,000 distinct CDR3 sequences, under 20% seen once. Sequences were obtained from peripheral blood. The receptors derive from an adult man with Graves' ophthalmopathy.

This clonotype was detected ten times or more. The chain employs TRBV15 and TRBJ1-1, with a tentative D call TRBD1 (6 bases). The CDR3 spans 14 residues. Germline V CDR1 and CDR2: LNHNV, YYDKDF (reference sequence). Trimming shortened V by 0 bases and J by 4 bases, and 9 bases separated the two germline ends. CDR3 sequence: CATSRDRGSTEAFF. CDR3 nucleotides: TGTGCCACCAGCAGAGATAGGGGGTCCACTGAAGCTTTCTTT.

This clonotype was seen repeatedly, ten times or more. The rearrangement uses TRBV5-1 and TRBJ2-7, with 12 bases lining up with TRBD1. The CDR3 sequence is 17 residues long. CDR1 and CDR2 (germline): SGHRS, YFSETQ. V shed 2 bases, J shed 7 bases, and the junction held 13 bases outside the gene matches. The CDR3 is CASSLNLGTGGAGEQYF. In DNA, the CDR3 is TGCGCCAGCAGCTTAAACCTCGGGACAGGGGGCGCGGGGGAGCAGTACTTC.

This clonotype was seen ten or more times. The genes are TRBV7-2 and TRBJ2-7; perhaps TRBD1 as D (5 bases). The length of the CDR3 is 12 residues. Germline V gene data show CDR1 as SGHTA and CDR2 as FQGNSA. V dropped 5 bases and J dropped 4 bases, with 9 bases sitting between them. The chain's CDR3 is CASSPRQYEQYF. The CDR3 bases are TGTGCCAGCAGCCCCCGACAGTACGAGCAGTACTTC. Based on the CDR3 plus reference TRBV7-2 and TRBJ2-7, the full variable domain is GAGVSQSPSNKVTEKGKDVELRCDPISGHTALYWYRQSLGQGLEFLIYFQGNSAPDKSGLPSDRFSAERTGGSVSTLTIQRTQQEDSAVYLCASSPRQYEQYFGPGTRLTVT.

This clonotype was counted ten times or more. The chain couples TRBV11-2 to TRBJ2-5, with a possible D match to TRBD2 (6 bases). Trimming took 5 bases from V and 5 from J, leaving 12 bases between them. The CDR3 length is 13 residues. The V gene's germline CDR1 is SGHAT and CDR2 FQNNGV. The CDR3 sequence is CASSLPGGETQYF. CDR3 nucleotide sequence: TGTGCCAGCAGCCTCCCTGGGGGGGAGACCCAGTACTTC.

This clonotype is a singleton in its sample. The CDR3 nucleotides read TGTGCCAGCAGCCCGGGCCCATTGGGGGAGCAGTACTTC. As protein: CASSPGPLGEQYF. V and J are TRBV7-2 and TRBJ2-7; D is uncertain. CDR3 length: 13 residues. V lost 5 bases and J lost 7, with 15 bases in between. Germline V gene lookup returns CDR1 SGHTA and CDR2 FQGNSA.

The rearrangement joins TRBV5-1 to TRBJ2-2, with 7 positions matching TRBD1. The length of the CDR3 is 15 residues. V shed 4 bases, J shed 4 bases, and the junction held 7 bases outside the gene matches. The V gene's germline CDR1 is SGHRS and CDR2 YFSETQ. CDR3: CASSPLDRATGELFF. The CDR3 nucleotides are TGCGCCAGCAGCCCCCTCGACAGGGCCACCGGGGAGCTGTTTTTT.

Many counts were recorded for this clonotype. V is TRBV29-1 and J is TRBJ1-1, with D perhaps TRBD1 (6 bases). The germline V gene encodes CDR1 SQVTM and CDR2 ANQGSEA. The CDR3 is made up of 14 amino acids. V lost 5 bases to trimming and J lost 3 bases, with 16 bases between them. For the CDR3, the DNA is TGCAGCGTTAAAACAGGGAACTTTGACACTGAAGCTTTCTTT. It encodes CSVKTGNFDTEAFF.

V gene TRBV20-1 combines with J gene TRBJ2-5; 8 bases agree with TRBD2. CDR3 length: 14 amino acids. With 3 bases clipped from V and 2 bases from J, the junction kept 5 bases outside the gene matches. Germline CDR1 and CDR2: DFQATT and SNEGSKA (reference sequence). CDR3 protein: CSASGGVGQETQYF. Here the CDR3 DNA reads TGCAGTGCTAGCGGGGGGGTGGGTCAAGAGACCCAGTACTTC.

This clonotype has at least ten counts. The chain uses TRBV14 and TRBJ2-7; D may be TRBD2 (6 bases). The CDR3 is made up of 15 amino acids. The germline CDR1 and CDR2 sequences are SGHDN and FVKESK. V was clipped by 2 bases and J by 2 bases, with 13 bases between them. CDR3 protein: CASSQFLAGTYEQYF. DNA of the CDR3: TGTGCCAGCAGCCAATTTCTCGCGGGGACCTACGAGCAGTACTTC.

This clonotype was picked up many times. CDR3 in amino acids: CASSQSDGTGYAEAFF. The CDR3 DNA reads TGTGCCAGCAGTCAAAGCGACGGGACAGGGTACGCTGAAGCTTTCTTT. The V call is TRBV28, the J call TRBJ1-1; TRBD1 matches at 9 bases. The V gene end was trimmed by 5 bases and the J gene end by 6 bases; junction bases not matched to a gene: 13. This CDR3 region has 16 residues. The germline gives CDR1 MDHEN, CDR2 SYDVKM.

Many counts were recorded for this clonotype. This rearrangement joins TRBV7-9 to TRBJ1-1; 11 nucleotides agree with TRBD1. V trimming: 4 bases; J trimming: 1 base; junction bases outside the gene matches: 14. Germline assignment: CDR1 SEHNR and CDR2 FQNEAQ (reference sequence). This CDR3 contains 19 residues. The CDR3 protein is CASSSWGPRDRGTNTEAFF. CDR3 DNA: TGTGCCAGCAGCTCCTGGGGGCCCAGGGACAGGGGGACGAACACTGAAGCTTTCTTT.

This clonotype was counted at least ten times. The chain has TRBV28 and TRBJ2-4; 8 bases map to TRBD1. The germline V gene has CDR1 MDHEN and CDR2 SYDVKM. The CDR3 contains 15 residues. With V trimmed by 6 bases and J by 1 base, 5 bases remained unmatched. CDR3 loop: CASSRTGIAKNIQYF. The CDR3 DNA reads TGTGCCAGCAGCCGGACAGGGATTGCCAAAAACATTCAGTACTTC. The entire variable domain, with the rest obtained from reference TRBV28 and TRBJ2-4, is as follows: DVKVTQSSRYLVKRTGEKVFLECVQDMDHENMFWYRQDPGLGLRLIYFSYDVKMKEKGDIPEGYSVSREKKERFSLILESASTNQTSMYLCASSRTGIAKNIQYFGAGTRLSVL.

There are a few counts of this clonotype. The chain uses TRBV5-1 and TRBJ2-2; tentative D call: TRBD1 (6 bases). The germline gives CDR1 SGHRS, CDR2 YFSETQ. V was shortened by 4 bases and J by 6 bases, with 13 bases between the two germline ends. This CDR3 is built from 14 residues. As DNA, the CDR3 is TGCGCCAGCAGCATAAACACAGGGTCCGGGGAGCTGTTTTTT. Amino acid sequence: CASSINTGSGELFF.

The V call is TRBV28, the J call TRBJ2-7; the match to TRBD2 covers 14 bases. Per germline, CDR1 MDHEN and CDR2 SYDVKM. The CDR3 has 17 amino acids. After removal of 5 bases from V and 5 bases from J, the junction contained 11 bases not matched to a gene. This chain's CDR3 is CASSVPGLAGDGDEQYF. The CDR3 coding sequence is TGTGCCAGCAGTGTCCCGGGACTAGCGGGAGATGGTGACGAGCAGTACTTC.

This clonotype was seen ten or more times. The chain uses TRBV6-1 and TRBJ1-2, with D possibly being TRBD1 (5 bases). V was clipped by 0 bases and J by 4 bases, with 18 bases between them. The germline CDR1 and CDR2 sequences are MNHNS and SASEGT. This CDR3 comprises 17 residues. CDR3 sequence (DNA): TGTGCCAGCAGTGAAGCTCGGGCTTCAGGGCCCATCTATGGCTACACCTTC. Its protein is CASSEARASGPIYGYTF.

This clonotype was seen many times. This sequence joins TRBV4-2 and TRBJ2-7; 7 bases map to TRBD1. The germline gives CDR1 LGHNA, CDR2 YNFKEQ. V lost 4 bases, J lost 0 bases, and 12 bases stayed unmatched. The CDR3 sequence is 17 residues long. In DNA form, the CDR3 reads TGTGCCAGCAGCCTGCAGCCCCCGGGACAGAGCTCCTACGAGCAGTACTTC. Amino acid sequence: CASSLQPPGQSSYEQYF.

This clonotype was seen ten or more times. The CDR3 DNA is TGCAGCGTTGAAAAACGTCTCCAAGAGACCCAGTACTTC. It is translated as CSVEKRLQETQYF. The V and J genes are TRBV29-1 and TRBJ2-5; D is ambiguous. V lost 2 bases and J lost 1, with 8 bases in between. The CDR3 extends over 13 amino acids. Germline-derived CDR1 and CDR2 are SQVTM and ANQGSEA. Based on the CDR3 plus reference TRBV29-1 and TRBJ2-5, the full variable domain is SAVISQKPSRDICQRGTSLTIQCQVDSQVTMMFWYRQQPGQSLTLIATANQGSEATYESGFVIDKFPISRPNLTFSTLTVSNMSPEDSSIYLCSVEKRLQETQYFGPGTRLLVL.

In its sample, this clonotype was seen many times. This chain uses TRBV5-1 with TRBJ2-7, with a possible D match to TRBD2 (6 bases). In germline, CDR1 is SGHRS, CDR2 YFSETQ. Trimming left V 4 bases short and J 5 bases short, with 16 bases between. The CDR3 extends over 14 amino acids. The CDR3 DNA follows: TGCGCCAGCAGCCCCCTGGCGGGAACAGACGAGCAGTACTTC. Translated: CASSPLAGTDEQYF.

This clonotype was observed many times. The gene calls are TRBV6-2 or TRBV6-3 and TRBJ2-5; TRBD1 might be the D (6 bases). CDR3 length: 14 amino acids. V shed 3 bases and J shed 4 bases, with 12 bases lying between them. Germline assignment: CDR1 MNHEY and CDR2 SVGEGT. CDR3 region: CASSYQGLAETQYF. DNA of the CDR3: TGTGCCAGCAGTTATCAGGGGTTGGCAGAGACCCAGTACTTC.

This clonotype was observed at least ten times. One end of the junction is discordant with germline, which a read error may explain. The rearrangement links TRBV27 to TRBJ1-1; 8 bases are a match to TRBD1. There are 13 residues in the CDR3. Germline V CDR1 and CDR2: MNHEY, SMNVEV (reference sequence). In DNA, the CDR3 is TGCGCCAGCAGCTTACAGGGGGGGACTGAAGCTTTCTTT. This sequence encodes CASSLQGGTEAFF.